This paragraph reports one TCR beta chain. What it binds is not known. CDR1 and CDR2 (germline): DFQATT, SNEGSKA (reference sequence). The CDR3 is 15 amino acids. The sample comes from a study of blood T cells in healthy people across ages. Study findings and constraints: Both naive CD4+ cell counts and diversity were greater in long-lived donors than in aged donors. The study regarded diversity estimates from one million T cells as underestimates.

Isolation recovered at least 7 million PBMCs from every sample. Then a second PCR, running about 6 to 12 cycles, was carried out with a sample-barcoded 5' primer and a J-beta primer mix. Each cDNA was tagged by a template-switch adaptor containing 12 random nucleotides. TCRdb passed the 5' RACE reads through MiXCR, listing each CDR3 protein once. The profile shows approximately 770,000 distinct CDR3 sequences, roughly 50% of them singletons. The V call is TRBV20-1, the J call TRBJ2-7; TRBD1 aligns across 12 bases. Judging by the DNA end, TRBJ2-5 fits better; the J call may be wrong. Sequencing was performed on blood. This TCR was recovered from a man younger than 40 in good health. CDR3 DNA: TGCAGTGCTAATTCCGGGACAGGGGGCACAGAGACCCAGTACTTC. As protein: CSANSGTGGTETQYF.